The 9 T cell receptor beta chains below were found in one sample sequenced in a study of T cell repertoires in cytomegalovirus infection. Each CDR3 protein gets one entry after TCRdb re-called the reads with MiXCR. The top ten clones hold more than 10% of a sample with fewer than 350,000 distinct CDR3 sequences, 15% to 20% of them seen once. Specimen: PBMCs. These receptors were collected from a human donor in good health (CMV status not recorded). Some clones in this sample may be carry-over from other donors' samples.

The V and J genes are TRBV3-1 and TRBJ2-5; the D gene is possibly TRBD1 (5 bases). CDR3 length equals 14 residues. V lost 1 base and J 2 bases, leaving 8 bases between the germline ends. Germline values: CDR1 LGHDT, CDR2 YNNKEL (reference sequence). This chain's CDR3 is CASSQGQTQETQYF. The CDR3 nucleotides are TGTGCCAGCAGCCAAGGACAGACACAAGAGACCCAGTACTTC.

V gene TRBV14 combines with J gene TRBJ2-5; 11 bases line up with TRBD2. Germline CDR1 and CDR2: SGHDN and FVKESK. This CDR3 comprises 17 residues. V gave up 4 bases and J gave up 1 base; unmatched junction bases: 8. The CDR3 bases are TGTGCCAGCAGCCGTAATCGTACTAGCGGGGGCCAAGAGACCCAGTACTTC. Its protein is CASSRNRTSGGQETQYF.

The chain joins TRBV12-3 or TRBV12-4 to TRBJ2-5; 9 bases align to TRBD2. The V segment lost 5 bases and the J segment 7 bases; nucleotides outside the gene matches: 5. CDR3 length: 13 amino acids. Here the CDR3 DNA reads TGTGCCAGCAGTCCGCGGGAGGGTGCGACCCAGTACTTC. Its translation: CASSPREGATQYF.

The chain has TRBV6-2 or TRBV6-3 and TRBJ2-7; D is uncertain. Trimming shortened V by 4 bases and J by 2 bases, and 15 bases separated the two germline ends. Germline V lookup: CDR1 MNHEY, CDR2 SVGEGT. CDR3 size: 15 residues. DNA of the CDR3: TGTGCCAGCAGTTTCCGACACCTTTCGACCTACGAGCAGTACTTC. This encodes CASSFRHLSTYEQYF.

The chain carries TRBV2 and TRBJ1-1; D may be TRBD1 (6 bases). CDR1 and CDR2 (germline): SNHLY, FYNNEI. The V end was cut by 4 bases, the J end by 0 bases, with 12 bases between. The CDR3 runs 15 residues. This chain's CDR3 is CASSGRTDMNTEAFF. CDR3 nucleotides: TGTGCCAGCAGTGGCAGGACAGACATGAACACTGAAGCTTTCTTT.

This clonotype was counted many times. The chain employs TRBV6-1 and TRBJ2-1, with TRBD2 identical over 11 bases. CDR3 length: 21 amino acids. V shed 2 bases and J 0 bases; nucleotides not matched to a gene: 15. Germline V gene data show CDR1 as MNHNS and CDR2 as SASEGT. The CDR3 spells CASSERPGLAGLPSSYNEQFF. CDR3 nucleotide sequence: TGTGCCAGCAGTGAAAGGCCTGGACTAGCGGGCTTACCCAGCTCCTACAATGAGCAGTTCTTC.

This clonotype showed up just a few times. This chain links TRBV28 with TRBJ2-7; D might be TRBD1 (6 bases). Deletions cut 6 bases from V and 5 bases from J, with 14 bases between. This CDR3 region has 13 residues. In germline, CDR1 is MDHEN, CDR2 SYDVKM. CDR3: CASRKTGINEQYF. The CDR3 nucleotides read TGTGCCAGCAGAAAAACAGGGATCAACGAGCAGTACTTC.

The table lists this clonotype with a few counts. The gene calls are TRBV20-1 and TRBJ2-2; no reliable D call. Germline CDR1 reads DFQATT; CDR2 reads SNEGSKA (reference sequence). The V and J ends lost 1 base and 1 base respectively, with 10 bases between them. The CDR3 is 15 amino acids. The CDR3, as DNA: TGCAGTGCTAGAGTTAGGGCTTTGAACACCGGGGAGCTGTTTTTT. It codes for CSARVRALNTGELFF.

The V call is TRBV19, the J call TRBJ2-1; D is unresolved. Trimming cost V 1 base and J 4 bases, with 11 bases left between them. The CDR3 runs to 15 residues. Looked up from germline, CDR1 is LNHDA and CDR2 is SQIVND (reference sequence). The CDR3 protein is CASSIGTAVYNEQFF. In nucleotides, the CDR3 is TGTGCCAGTAGTATAGGGACGGCCGTATACAATGAGCAGTTCTTC.